This entry features one T cell receptor (beta chain) sequence. The assay was immunoSEQ multiplex PCR, and TCRdb's table has in-frame clones only and misses some. Here the sample spans a few hundred thousand clones, around nine tenths being singletons. The record originates from a study of blood T cell repertoires in COVID-19. Across the study: Researchers got acute and convalescent COVID-19 samples from the United States, Italy and Spain. Sources were T cells, B-cell-depleted T cells, or PBMCs; the material itself was cDNA or gDNA.

After removal of 5 bases from V and 2 bases from J, the junction contained 8 bases not matched to a gene. The length of the CDR3 is 15 residues. Germline V gene sequence: CDR1 SEHNR, CDR2 FQNEAQ (reference sequence). V is TRBV7-9 and J is TRBJ2-5; TRBD2 matches 7 bases. The TCR sequence derives from a woman in her twenties or thirties with COVID-19, enrolled during active disease. Sequencing used peripheral blood. The CDR3 protein is CASSPGRGYQETQYF. Here the CDR3 DNA reads TGTGCCAGCAGCCCGGGGAGGGGATATCAAGAGACCCAGTACTTC.